Listed below are T cell receptor beta chains from one sample, sequenced in a study of blood T cell repertoires in COVID-19. The data were produced by immunoSEQ multiplex PCR, yet TCRdb's version contains in-frame clones alone and is incomplete. The profile shows fewer than 450,000 clones, 85% to 90% of them singletons. The sample was peripheral blood. These receptors originate from a woman between 65 and 79 years old with COVID-19, enrolled during active disease. Each CDR3 is given with its conserved first and last residue. The D gene is left open where the match is weak. Only part of the rows carry a size: once, few, many, or a class if the clone is expanded.

cdr3_nt	cdr3_aa	j_call	clone_size	v_call	d_call
TGTGCCAGCACCGGACAGGCAAACTATGGCTACACCTTC	CASTGQANYGYTF	TRBJ1-2	-	TRBV6-5	TRBD1
TGTGCCAGCAGCTTAGTTAGCGGGGGGGCTCATCGAGAGACCCAGTACTTC	CASSLVSGGAHRETQYF	TRBJ2-5	once	TRBV7-2	TRBD2
TGTGCCTGGATGGACGGGACAGGAAACACCGGGGAGCTGTTTTTT	CAWMDGTGNTGELFF	TRBJ2-2	-	TRBV30	TRBD1
TGCGCCAGACTGAAAGCCAGGGGGCTAGTAGGAACGGGTGAAAAACTGTTTTTT	CARLKARGLVGTGEKLFF	TRBJ1-4	-	TRBV10-2	TRBD1
TGTGCCAGCAGCAGACCGACAGTCTCTGGAAACACCATATATTTT	CASSRPTVSGNTIYF	TRBJ1-3	-	TRBV7-2	-
TGTGCCACCTCCCGCGGGCTAGACTATGGCTACACCTTC	CATSRGLDYGYTF	TRBJ1-2	-	TRBV18	-
TGTGCCAGAGGCATGGACAGGGGGTACACCGGGGAGCTGTTTTTT	CARGMDRGYTGELFF	TRBJ2-2	-	TRBV2	TRBD1
TGTGCCAGCTTCTCTTCGAGCTACGAGCAGTACTTC	CASFSSSYEQYF	TRBJ2-7	-	TRBV27	-
TGTGCCAGCAGTTACAGCCCCATGGAGGGCACTGAAGCTTTCTTT	CASSYSPMEGTEAFF	TRBJ1-1	few	TRBV6-5	-
TGCGCCAGCAGCCAAGATACGACAGGGGTGCTTTATGAAAAACTGTTTTTT	CASSQDTTGVLYEKLFF	TRBJ1-4	-	TRBV4-3	TRBD1
TGTGCCAGCAGCGGCGGGGGCATCAATACGCAGTATTTT	CASSGGGINTQYF	TRBJ2-3	-	TRBV3-1/TRBV3-2	-
TGTGCCAGCAGCTTAGAAGAGTGGGGGGTGAGGCAGCCCCAGCATTTT	CASSLEEWGVRQPQHF	TRBJ1-5	-	TRBV11-2	-
TGTGCCAGCAGCGTTGGTAGTACAGATACGCAGTATTTT	CASSVGSTDTQYF	TRBJ2-3	-	TRBV9	-
TGTGCCAGCAGTTTAGAAGCTTCACCCCTCCACTTT	CASSLEASPLHF	TRBJ1-6	-	TRBV28	-
TGTGCCAGCATGGGGGGTCCTTCTGGAAACACCATATATTTT	CASMGGPSGNTIYF	TRBJ1-3	-	TRBV6-5	-
TGTGCCAGCAGCCAACCTTCGGGGAATGAAAAACTGTTTTTT	CASSQPSGNEKLFF	TRBJ1-4	once	TRBV6-6	-
TGTGCCAGCAGCCACCTCTCCTCCTATGGCTACACCTTC	CASSHLSSYGYTF	TRBJ1-2	-	TRBV3-1/TRBV3-2	-
TGCAGTGCTAGTGGTGGGGGGGGAGGCACAGATACGCAGTATTTT	CSASGGGGGTDTQYF	TRBJ2-3	once	TRBV20-1	TRBD2
TGTGCCAGCAGTCGCGGTTGGGGACAGGGAAAGGATCAGCCCCAGCATTTT	CASSRGWGQGKDQPQHF	TRBJ1-5	-	TRBV2	TRBD1
TGTGCCAGCAGTCCCGATGAGCTCTACGAGCAGTACTTC	CASSPDELYEQYF	TRBJ2-7	few	TRBV27	-
TGTGCCAGCAGTTACTCGACCGGGGGTAAAGCTGAAGCTTTCTTT	CASSYSTGGKAEAFF	TRBJ1-1	-	TRBV6-5	-
TGCGCCAGCAGCTTGGGGACACAAGTCAACTATGGCTACACCTTC	CASSLGTQVNYGYTF	TRBJ1-2	few	TRBV5-1	-
TGCGCCAGCAGCTTGGGGGCCAGCGGACCTACGGCCCAGTACTTC	CASSLGASGPTAQYF	TRBJ2-5	-	TRBV5-1	-
TGTGCCAGCAGCTTGGTAGGGGCCGGAACTAATGAAAAACTGTTTTTT	CASSLVGAGTNEKLFF	TRBJ1-4	-	TRBV5-6	-
TGCGCCAGCAGCCAAGCGAACACCATATATTTT	CASSQANTIYF	TRBJ1-3	-	TRBV4-3	-
TGTGCCAGCAGACAGGGCCCATCCTCCCACGAGCAGTACTTC	CASRQGPSSHEQYF	TRBJ2-7	-	TRBV6-5	-
TGTGCCAGCAGTTCGGGAGCGAACACTGAAGCTTTCTTT	CASSSGANTEAFF	TRBJ1-1	-	TRBV27	-
TGTGCCTGGAAAGGACTAGCGGGGGTAGGTGAGCAGTTCTTC	CAWKGLAGVGEQFF	TRBJ2-1	once	TRBV30	TRBD2
TGTGCCTGGAGTGGGACTAGCTTCTACAATGAGCAGTTCTTC	CAWSGTSFYNEQFF	TRBJ2-1	once	TRBV30	TRBD2
TGCGCCAGCAGCGAGGACAGGGGGCATGACTATGGCTACACCTTC	CASSEDRGHDYGYTF	TRBJ1-2	-	TRBV5-1	TRBD1
TGTGCCACCAGTGACGCGGGTACAGGGGCAGAGACCCAGTACTTC	CATSDAGTGAETQYF	TRBJ2-5	-	TRBV24-1	TRBD1
TGTGCCAGTTCCGGGAGCTCCTACAATGAGCAGTTCTTC	CASSGSSYNEQFF	TRBJ2-1	-	TRBV18	-
TGCGCCAGCAGCAATCAGGGATCCGCTGAAGCTTTCTTT	CASSNQGSAEAFF	TRBJ1-1	few	TRBV5-1	-
TGTGCCAGCAGTGAGTTCTTGGGACAGGGGGCTGAAGCTTTCTTT	CASSEFLGQGAEAFF	TRBJ1-1	-	TRBV2	TRBD1
TGTGCCAGCAGCGCCACACAGGGGTGGAGTGAAAAACTGTTTTTT	CASSATQGWSEKLFF	TRBJ1-4	-	TRBV7-2	TRBD1
TGTGCCAGCAGTGCCCGCGGGGGGGCGAATACACAGTATTTT	CASSARGGANTQYF	TRBJ2-3	-	TRBV2	TRBD2
TGTGCCAGCAGTGACGCAGGGGGCGCCAATGAAGCTTTCTTT	CASSDAGGANEAFF	TRBJ1-1	-	TRBV25-1	TRBD1
TGCGCCAGTGCCCGGGGGGGTGAGCAGTTCTTC	CASARGGEQFF	TRBJ2-1	-	TRBV4-3	TRBD2
TGTGCCAGCCGCAACGACGGGGGTAACACTGAAGCTTTCTTT	CASRNDGGNTEAFF	TRBJ1-1	-	TRBV6-5	-
TGTGCCAGCAGCCGGGGAGACAATCAGCCCCAGCATTTT	CASSRGDNQPQHF	TRBJ1-5	-	TRBV11-2	-
TGTGCCAGCAGCACGACAGGGGTGGGTGGCTACACCTTC	CASSTTGVGGYTF	TRBJ1-2	-	TRBV11-2	TRBD1
TGTGCCACCAGCAGCGCGACTGGAAACACCATATATTTT	CATSSATGNTIYF	TRBJ1-3	-	TRBV15	-
TGCGCCAGCAGCCAAGATACTAGCGGGGGGGCAGAGACCCAGTACTTC	CASSQDTSGGAETQYF	TRBJ2-5	-	TRBV4-1	TRBD2
TGCGCCAGCAGCCGTGGACTAGGTCTTCATGAGCAGTTCTTC	CASSRGLGLHEQFF	TRBJ2-1	-	TRBV4-1	TRBD2